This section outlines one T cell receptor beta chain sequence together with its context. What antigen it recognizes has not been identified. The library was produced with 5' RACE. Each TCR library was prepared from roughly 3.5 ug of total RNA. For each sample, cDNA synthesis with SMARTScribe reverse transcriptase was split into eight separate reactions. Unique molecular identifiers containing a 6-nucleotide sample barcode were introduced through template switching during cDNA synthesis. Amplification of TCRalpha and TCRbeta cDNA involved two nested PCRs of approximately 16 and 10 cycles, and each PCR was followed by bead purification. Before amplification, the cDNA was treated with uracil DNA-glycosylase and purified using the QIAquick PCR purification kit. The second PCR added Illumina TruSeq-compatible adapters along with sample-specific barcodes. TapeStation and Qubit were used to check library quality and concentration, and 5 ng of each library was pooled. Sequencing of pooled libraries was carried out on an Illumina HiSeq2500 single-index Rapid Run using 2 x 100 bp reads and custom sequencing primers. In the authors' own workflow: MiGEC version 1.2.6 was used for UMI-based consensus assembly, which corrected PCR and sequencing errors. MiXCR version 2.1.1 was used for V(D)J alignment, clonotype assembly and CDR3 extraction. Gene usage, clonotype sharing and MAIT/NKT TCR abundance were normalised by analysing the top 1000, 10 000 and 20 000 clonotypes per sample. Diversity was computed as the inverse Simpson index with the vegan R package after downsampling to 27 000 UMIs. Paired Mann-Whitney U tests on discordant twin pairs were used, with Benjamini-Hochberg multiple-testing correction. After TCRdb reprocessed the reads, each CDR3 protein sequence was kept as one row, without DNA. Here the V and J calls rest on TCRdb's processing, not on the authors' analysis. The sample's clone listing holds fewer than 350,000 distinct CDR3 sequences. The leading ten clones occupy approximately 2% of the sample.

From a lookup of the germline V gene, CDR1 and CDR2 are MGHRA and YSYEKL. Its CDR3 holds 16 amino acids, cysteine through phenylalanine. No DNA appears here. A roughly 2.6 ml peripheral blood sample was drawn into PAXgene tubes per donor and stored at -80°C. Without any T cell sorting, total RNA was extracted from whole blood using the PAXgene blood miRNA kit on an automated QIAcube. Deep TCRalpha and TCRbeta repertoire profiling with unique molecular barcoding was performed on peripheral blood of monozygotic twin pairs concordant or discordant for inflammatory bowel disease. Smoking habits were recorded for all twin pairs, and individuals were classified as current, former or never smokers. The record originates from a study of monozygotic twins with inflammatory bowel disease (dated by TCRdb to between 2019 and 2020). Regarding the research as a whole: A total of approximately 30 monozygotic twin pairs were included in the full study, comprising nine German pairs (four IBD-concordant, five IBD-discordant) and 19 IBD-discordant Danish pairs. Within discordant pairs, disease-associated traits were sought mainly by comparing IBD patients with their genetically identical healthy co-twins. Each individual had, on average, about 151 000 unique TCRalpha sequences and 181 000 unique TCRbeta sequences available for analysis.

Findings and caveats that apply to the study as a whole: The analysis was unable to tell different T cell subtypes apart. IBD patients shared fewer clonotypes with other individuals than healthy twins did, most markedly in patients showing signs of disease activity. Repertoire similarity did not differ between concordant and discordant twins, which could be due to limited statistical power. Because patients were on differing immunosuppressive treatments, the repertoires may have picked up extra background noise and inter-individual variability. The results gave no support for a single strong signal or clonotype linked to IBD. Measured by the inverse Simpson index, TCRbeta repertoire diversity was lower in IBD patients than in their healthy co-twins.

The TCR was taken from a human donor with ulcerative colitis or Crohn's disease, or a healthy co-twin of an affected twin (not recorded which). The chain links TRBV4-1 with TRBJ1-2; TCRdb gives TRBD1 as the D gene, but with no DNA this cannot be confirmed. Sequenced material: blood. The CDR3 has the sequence CASSQDLGQAGEGYTF.